Following are 30 T cell receptor beta chains from one sample sequenced in a study of CD4 T cells in relation to SARS-CoV-2 and coronaviruses. Before the COVID-19 pandemic, during about 2011-2019, CD4+ T cells were taken from unexposed donors. The cells were cultured for 10 days before CD4+ T cells were isolated. Clones were read by immunoSEQ multiplex PCR, and TCRdb kept only the in-frame ones, dropping some. The repertoire holds some 16,000 clones, with roughly 85% as singletons. These receptors have no identified antigens. Input material: CD4+ T cells from PBMCs, cultured in vitro. The source of these receptors is a human donor in good health.

The rearrangement joins TRBV19 to TRBJ1-5; D is ambiguous. Germline CDR1 LNHDA, CDR2 SQIVND (reference sequence). This CDR3 has 15 amino acids. The V and J ends lost 5 bases and 5 bases respectively, with 16 bases between them. The CDR3 loop reads CASSPNPDGYQPQHF. The CDR3 DNA is TGTGCCAGTAGTCCCAACCCAGATGGATATCAGCCCCAGCATTTT.

This sequence joins TRBV25-1 and TRBJ1-1; D perhaps matches TRBD1 (5 bases). Germline CDR1 MGHDK, CDR2 SYGVNS. Trimming pared 2 bases from V and 0 bases from J, leaving 19 bases between. CDR3 size: 18 residues. CDR3 loop: CASSESSRDLGLNTEAFF. The DNA for the CDR3 is TGTGCCAGCAGTGAAAGCTCCCGGGACTTGGGACTGAACACTGAAGCTTTCTTT.

V usage is TRBV5-1 and J usage is TRBJ2-1, with 9 positions matching TRBD2. Trimming took 1 base from V and 5 from J; bases not matched to a gene: 4. This CDR3 has 15 residues. Germline V lookup: CDR1 SGHRS, CDR2 YFSETQ. CDR3 coding DNA: TGCGCCAGCAGCTTGAGTCTAGCGGGACACAATGAGCAGTTCTTC. It yields the protein CASSLSLAGHNEQFF.

The chain is built from TRBV5-4 and TRBJ1-3, with unresolved D. Germline lookup yields CDR1 SGHNT and CDR2 YYREEE (reference sequence). This CDR3 is built from 15 residues. V lost 0 bases to trimming and J lost 0 bases, with 7 bases between them. CDR3 coding DNA: TGTGCCAGCAGCTTGGCCTTTGACTCTGGAAACACCATATATTTT. Protein product: CASSLAFDSGNTIYF.

The chain is built from TRBV29-1 and TRBJ2-7; the D gene is possibly TRBD2 (6 bases). This CDR3 region has 13 residues. Germline lookup yields CDR1 SQVTM and CDR2 ANQGSEA. Trimming took off 4 bases at V and 0 bases at J, with 10 bases between the two ends. CDR3 in amino acids: CSVGGASSYEQYF. In DNA, the CDR3 is TGCAGCGTTGGCGGGGCATCCTCCTACGAGCAGTACTTC.

The gene calls are TRBV5-4 and TRBJ1-5; D perhaps matches TRBD1 (5 bases). CDR1 SGHNT and CDR2 YYREEE come from the germline V gene (reference sequence). This CDR3 is 13 amino acids long. V lost 4 bases, J lost 3 bases, and 8 bases lay in between. The CDR3 sequence is CASSLDNNQPQHF. The CDR3 DNA is TGTGCCAGCAGCCTGGACAACAATCAGCCCCAGCATTTT.

The chain joins TRBV3-1 (or the pseudogene TRBV3-2) to TRBJ1-3, with 8 bases aligning to TRBD1. V gave up 1 base and J gave up 2 bases; unmatched junction bases: 4. The germline gives CDR1 LGHDT, CDR2 YNNKEL (reference sequence). The CDR3 covers 16 residues. CDR3 amino acids: CASSQVDRGPGNTIYF. As DNA, the CDR3 is TGTGCCAGCAGCCAAGTCGACAGGGGTCCTGGAAACACCATATATTTT.

The V call is TRBV6-1, the J call TRBJ1-2, with D hard to call. CDR1 MNHNS and CDR2 SASEGT come from the germline V gene. The CDR3 has 15 amino acids. The germline V and J ends were trimmed by 2 bases and 3 bases, with 13 bases remaining between them. CDR3 residues: CASSETTIWDYGYTF. The DNA of the CDR3 is TGTGCCAGCAGTGAAACAACAATATGGGACTATGGCTACACCTTC.

This clone turned up a few times. The V and J genes are TRBV5-1 and TRBJ2-7, with D possibly matching TRBD2 (5 bases). The CDR3 extends over 13 amino acids. Germline V gene data show CDR1 as SGHRS and CDR2 as YFSETQ. V was trimmed by 0 bases and J by 6 bases, leaving 10 bases between them. CDR3 protein: CASSLVLSGEQYF. CDR3 in DNA: TGCGCCAGCAGCTTGGTGCTCAGCGGCGAGCAGTACTTC.

The CDR3 sequence is CASSYSTSGETQYF. DNA of the CDR3: TGTGCCAGCAGTTACTCCACTAGCGGAGAGACCCAGTACTTC. The genes are TRBV6-5 and TRBJ2-5, with 8 bases fitting TRBD2. J was trimmed by 4 bases and V by 0 bases; bases with no gene match: 1. Germline CDR1 and CDR2: MNHEY and SVGAGI. The CDR3 runs to 14 residues.

The chain is built from TRBV11-2 and TRBJ2-7, with 12 bases matching TRBD2. CDR1 is SGHAT and CDR2 is FQNNGV in the germline V gene. This CDR3 region has 15 residues. The ends lost 3 bases at V and 3 bases at J; junction bases unmatched: 3. In DNA, the CDR3 is TGTGCCAGCAGCTTTGGACTAGCGGGACGCTACGAGCAGTACTTC. Amino acid sequence: CASSFGLAGRYEQYF.

The V call is TRBV5-1, the J call TRBJ1-5; D not resolved. V was clipped by 4 bases and J by 6 bases, with 11 bases between them. The CDR3 has 13 amino acids. Germline-derived CDR1 and CDR2 are SGHRS and YFSETQ. The CDR3 bases are TGCGCCAGCAGCCCCGAAACATCTCAGCCCCAGCATTTT. It encodes CASSPETSQPQHF.

V is TRBV7-3 and J is TRBJ2-7, with 11 bases identical to TRBD2. The junction had 21 bases not matched to a gene; V was cut back by 5 bases and J by 0 bases. The CDR3 is 21 residues long. Germline loops: CDR1 SGHTA, CDR2 FQGTGA. The CDR3 protein is CASSLRAGPKGTSGSSYEQYF. The CDR3 bases are TGTGCCAGCAGCCTGAGAGCCGGACCAAAGGGTACTAGCGGGAGCTCCTACGAGCAGTACTTC.

The V gene is TRBV3-1 (or the pseudogene TRBV3-2), the J gene TRBJ1-3; tentative D call: TRBD1 (6 bases). The CDR3 extends over 16 amino acids. In germline, CDR1 is LGHDT, CDR2 YNNKEL (reference sequence). Trimming left V 4 bases short and J 3 bases short, with 16 bases between. CDR3 amino acids: CASSPAGQFFGNTIYF. The DNA for the CDR3 is TGTGCCAGCAGCCCCGCGGGACAATTTTTTGGAAACACCATATATTTT.

The chain combines TRBV6-5 with TRBJ1-6, with D hard to call. Per the germline V gene, CDR1 is MNHEY and CDR2 is SVGAGI. The CDR3 totals 12 residues. Trimming removed 5 bases at V and 8 bases at J, with 7 bases between. The CDR3: CASSPIYSPLHF. The DNA of the CDR3 is TGTGCCAGCAGTCCCATATATTCACCCCTCCACTTT.

This clone was counted once. The rearrangement links TRBV30 to TRBJ2-1; D is possibly TRBD1 (5 bases). This CDR3 has 13 residues. In germline, CDR1 is GTSNPN, CDR2 SVGIG (reference sequence). Trimming left V 4 bases short and J 8 bases short, with 15 bases between. CDR3 residues: CAWTYTQGYEQFF. DNA for the CDR3: TGTGCCTGGACCTATACTCAGGGCTATGAGCAGTTCTTC.

A word on this clone: It is unclear where the CDR3 begins or ends on the DNA, so no DNA is shown, and the CDR3 is as TCRdb lists it. The CDR3 here is CASSLLGMGGVADTQYF. V gene TRBV6-6 combines with J gene TRBJ2-3. The CDR3 is 17 residues long, counting both termini. From germline, CDR1 is MNHNY and CDR2 SVGAGI (reference sequence).

A single count supports this clone. Other DNA sequences in this specimen translate into the identical CDR3. V usage is TRBV5-4 and J usage is TRBJ2-2, with D hard to call. From germline, CDR1 is SGHNT and CDR2 YYREEE (reference sequence). V gave up 4 bases and J gave up 3 bases, with 4 bases separating them. This CDR3 has 12 residues. The DNA of the CDR3 is TGTGCCAGCAGCCTCGACACCGGGGAGCTGTTTTTT. Translated, it gives CASSLDTGELFF.

The chain has TRBV3-1 (or the pseudogene TRBV3-2) and TRBJ2-1; 9 bases are shared with TRBD1. CDR3 length: 16 residues. The V and J ends lost 3 bases and 6 bases, in that order; junction bases with no gene match: 9. Per germline, CDR1 LGHDT and CDR2 YNNKEL (reference sequence). Here the CDR3 DNA reads TGTGCCAGCAGCCATCCCTACGGGACAGGGCTCAATGAGCAGTTCTTC. It translates to CASSHPYGTGLNEQFF.

V usage is TRBV5-1 and J usage is TRBJ1-2, with D unclear. Trimming removed 4 bases at V and 0 bases at J, with 10 bases between. Germline V gene sequence: CDR1 SGHRS, CDR2 YFSETQ. The CDR3 totals 14 residues. The CDR3 sequence is CASSQDTSNYGYTF. As DNA, the CDR3 is TGCGCCAGCAGCCAAGACACTTCTAACTATGGCTACACCTTC.

This chain uses TRBV3-1 (or the pseudogene TRBV3-2) with TRBJ1-6; 8 bases match TRBD1. This CDR3 has 15 amino acids. The V gene end was trimmed by 3 bases and the J gene end by 7 bases; junction bases not matched to a gene: 5. Germline V CDR1 and CDR2: LGHDT, YNNKEL (reference sequence). The CDR3 nucleotides read TGTGCCAGCAGCCATCGTCGACAGGGGAATTCACCCCTCCACTTT. Its protein is CASSHRRQGNSPLHF.

V and J are TRBV7-2 and TRBJ1-2; D gene unclear. Between the trimmed V and J ends, which lost 1 base and 4 bases, there was a span of 7 bases. The V gene's germline CDR1 is SGHTA and CDR2 FQGNSA. This CDR3 contains 13 residues. For the CDR3, the DNA is TGTGCCAGCAGCTTAGAAATCTCCTATGGCTACACCTTC. Protein sequence: CASSLEISYGYTF.

This clone appeared once. The chain combines TRBV12-3 or TRBV12-4 with TRBJ2-7; unclear D gene. With 5 bases removed from V and 6 bases from J, the gap between germline ends came to 8 bases. The CDR3 loop spans 11 amino acids. CDR3: CASSPGGEQYF. DNA for the CDR3: TGTGCCAGCAGTCCCGGCGGCGAGCAGTACTTC.

The CDR3 sequence is CATSPLAGDYNEQFF. DNA for the CDR3: TGTGCGACCTCACCTTTAGCGGGAGACTACAATGAGCAGTTCTTC. This sequence joins TRBV19 and TRBJ2-1; TRBD2 matches at 9 bases. Per germline, CDR1 LNHDA and CDR2 SQIVND (reference sequence). The CDR3 sequence is 15 residues long.

This chain links TRBV7-9 with TRBJ2-7; D is undetermined. Germline V lookup: CDR1 SEHNR, CDR2 FQNEAQ (reference sequence). The germline V and J ends were trimmed by 2 bases and 5 bases, with 16 bases remaining between them. This CDR3 is built from 15 residues. CDR3 residues: CASSLRYLGLNEQYF. The CDR3 DNA is TGTGCCAGCAGCTTACGGTATCTTGGCCTAAACGAGCAGTACTTC.

V and J are TRBV5-1 and TRBJ1-4; D is ambiguous. The CDR3 sequence is 15 residues long. V was clipped by 4 bases and J by 8 bases, with 18 bases between them. CDR1 SGHRS and CDR2 YFSETQ come from the germline V gene. The CDR3 DNA reads TGCGCCAGCAGCCTGGGCCTGGCAGCGGGCGAAAAACTGTTTTTT. It translates to CASSLGLAAGEKLFF.

This chain uses TRBV5-1 with TRBJ2-3, with 7 bases matching TRBD1. The CDR3 totals 15 residues. V dropped 7 bases and J dropped 3; count of bases not matched to a gene: 11. Germline CDR1 is SGHRS and CDR2 is YFSETQ. The CDR3 DNA follows: TGCGCCAGCTACTCCGGGACAGCAGGTACAGATACGCAGTATTTT. It yields the protein CASYSGTAGTDTQYF.

This chain links TRBV6-5 with TRBJ1-1; TRBD1 matches at 7 bases. CDR1 and CDR2 from the germline V gene are MNHEY and SVGAGI. CDR3 size: 13 residues. Trimming at V came to 6 bases and at J to 1 base, leaving 2 bases not matched to a gene. CDR3 bases: TGTGCCAGCAGGGGGACAGAGAACACTGAAGCTTTCTTT. It encodes CASRGTENTEAFF.

This sequence joins TRBV5-1 and TRBJ1-1; D may be TRBD1 (5 bases). The V end lost 0 bases, the J end lost 14 bases, and 17 bases lay between the germline ends. The germline gives CDR1 SGHRS, CDR2 YFSETQ. The CDR3 runs 13 residues. This chain's CDR3 is CASSLDVWDLSFF. CDR3 DNA sequence: TGCGCCAGCAGCTTGGATGTTTGGGACCTTAGCTTCTTT.

This clone turned up a few times. This chain uses TRBV3-1 (or the pseudogene TRBV3-2) with TRBJ1-2; TRBD1 aligns across 7 bases. Trimming removed 5 bases from V and 4 bases from J; junction bases left unmatched: 4. Germline values: CDR1 LGHDT, CDR2 YNNKEL (reference sequence). There are 13 residues in the CDR3. CDR3 nucleotides: TGTGCCAGCAGCGTAGACAGGGCCTATGGCTACACCTTC. It specifies CASSVDRAYGYTF.